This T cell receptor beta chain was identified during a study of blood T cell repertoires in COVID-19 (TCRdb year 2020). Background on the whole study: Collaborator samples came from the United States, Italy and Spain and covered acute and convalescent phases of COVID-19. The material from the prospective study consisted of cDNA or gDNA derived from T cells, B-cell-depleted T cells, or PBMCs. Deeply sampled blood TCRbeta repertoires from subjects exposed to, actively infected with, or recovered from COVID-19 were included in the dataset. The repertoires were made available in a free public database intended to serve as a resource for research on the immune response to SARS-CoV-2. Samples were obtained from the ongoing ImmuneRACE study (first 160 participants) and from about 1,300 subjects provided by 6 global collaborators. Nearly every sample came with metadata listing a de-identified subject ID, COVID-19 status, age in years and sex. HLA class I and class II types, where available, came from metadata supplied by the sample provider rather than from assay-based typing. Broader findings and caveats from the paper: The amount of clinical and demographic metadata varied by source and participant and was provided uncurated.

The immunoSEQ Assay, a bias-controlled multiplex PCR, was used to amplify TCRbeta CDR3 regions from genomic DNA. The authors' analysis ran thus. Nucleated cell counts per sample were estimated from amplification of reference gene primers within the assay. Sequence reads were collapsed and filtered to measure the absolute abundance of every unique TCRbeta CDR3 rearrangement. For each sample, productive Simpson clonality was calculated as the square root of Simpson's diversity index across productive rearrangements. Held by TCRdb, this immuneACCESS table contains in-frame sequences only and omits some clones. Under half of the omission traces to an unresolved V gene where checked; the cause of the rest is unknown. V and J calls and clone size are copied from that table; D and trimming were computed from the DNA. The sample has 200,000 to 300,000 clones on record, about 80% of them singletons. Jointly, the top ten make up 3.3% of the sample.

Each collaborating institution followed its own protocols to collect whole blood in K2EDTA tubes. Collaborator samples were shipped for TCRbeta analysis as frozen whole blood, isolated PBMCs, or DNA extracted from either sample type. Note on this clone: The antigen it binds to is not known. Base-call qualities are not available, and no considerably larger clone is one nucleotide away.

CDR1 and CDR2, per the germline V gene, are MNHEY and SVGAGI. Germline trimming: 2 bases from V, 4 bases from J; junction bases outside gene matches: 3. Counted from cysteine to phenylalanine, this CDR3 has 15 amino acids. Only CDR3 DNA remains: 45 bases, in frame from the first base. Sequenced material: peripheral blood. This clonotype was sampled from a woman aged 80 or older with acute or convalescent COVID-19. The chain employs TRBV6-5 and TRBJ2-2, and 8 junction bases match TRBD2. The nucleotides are TGTGCCAGCAGTTACCGAACTAGCGGCACCGGGGAGCTGTTTTTT. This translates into CASSYRTSGTGELFF.